The 6 T cell receptor beta chains below all came from one sample that was sequenced in a study of T cell responses to AZD1222 COVID-19 vaccine. Assay used: immunoSEQ multiplex PCR; TCRdb lists only in-frame clones, some missing. The sample includes about 170,000 clones, roughly nine tenths of them seen just once. Sequenced here: peripheral blood, sampled on day 0 of AZD1222 vaccination. The receptors were gathered from an adult in good health.

The chain employs TRBV4-1 and TRBJ2-1, with 7 bases fitting TRBD1. CDR1 and CDR2 (germline): MGHRA, YSYEKL. J gave up 9 bases and V 3 bases, and 14 bases lay outside the gene matches. The CDR3 runs to 16 residues. CDR3 DNA sequence: TGCGCCAGCAGCCAGCAAGGGGGCGCCGGGGCAGGTGAGCAGTTCTTC. Its protein is CASSQQGGAGAGEQFF.

This clone was counted between two and nine times. This rearrangement joins TRBV7-8 to TRBJ1-2, with D possibly being TRBD1 (5 bases). Trimming took 2 bases from V and 2 from J, leaving 9 bases between them. Germline V gene data show CDR1 as SGHVS and CDR2 as FQNEAQ. CDR3 length equals 14 residues. The CDR3 spells CASSLIGANYGYTF. CDR3 nucleotide sequence: TGTGCCAGCAGCTTAATAGGGGCGAACTATGGCTACACCTTC.

This chain's CDR3 is CASSIWGGLEGKSSYEQYV. The CDR3 DNA sequence: TGTGCCAGCAGTATATGGGGGGGGCTGGAGGGGAAGAGCTCCTACGAGCAGTACGTC. This chain links TRBV6-2 or TRBV6-3 with TRBJ2-7; possibly TRBD2 for D (7 bases). Per the germline V gene, CDR1 is MNHEY and CDR2 is SVGEGT. The length of the CDR3 is 19 residues. Trimming took off 5 bases at V and 0 bases at J, with 26 bases between the two ends.

This chain links TRBV5-6 with TRBJ2-7; 8 nucleotides match TRBD1. The V segment lost 3 bases and the J segment 7 bases; nucleotides outside the gene matches: 18. The CDR3 length is 17 residues. Germline V gene data show CDR1 as SGHDT and CDR2 as YYEEEE. CDR3 amino acids: CASSYHGQGVILREQYF. The CDR3 nucleotides read TGTGCCAGCAGCTACCACGGACAGGGTGTTATACTGAGGGAGCAGTACTTC.

The chain combines TRBV6-6 with TRBJ2-7; TRBD2 matches at 12 bases. CDR1 is MNHNY and CDR2 is SVGAGI in the germline V gene (reference sequence). There are 16 residues in the CDR3. The ends lost 4 bases at V and 0 bases at J; junction bases unmatched: 4. The CDR3 region has the DNA TGTGCCAGCAGTTTCGGACTAGCGGGGAACTCCTACGAGCAGTACGTC. It specifies CASSFGLAGNSYEQYV.

The genes are TRBV7-9 and TRBJ2-5, with D hard to call. CDR1 is SEHNR, CDR2 FQNEAQ, per germline (reference sequence). Trimming removed 1 base at V and 1 base at J, with 10 bases between. The CDR3 is 15 residues long. The CDR3 here is CASSLESGLQETQYF. The CDR3 DNA reads TGTGCCAGCAGCTTAGAGTCCGGCCTCCAAGAGACCCAGTACTTC.